The sequence of this TCR beta chain was determined in a study of breast tumors, draining lymph nodes, adjacent tissues. Whole-study findings and limits: Tumor repertoires ranked between lymph nodes and nontumor tissue in diversity, with V and J gene preferences.

The CDR3 runs 15 residues. From germline, CDR1 is LGHDT and CDR2 YNNKEL (reference sequence). After removal of 2 bases from V and 5 bases from J, the junction contained 5 bases not matched to a gene. MiXCR, run by TCRdb on the multiplex PCR reads, gives a single entry per CDR3 protein. Here the sample spans approximately 170,000 distinct CDR3 sequences, roughly a third being singletons. This clonotype has just a few counts. The antigen is unknown. Axillary draining lymph nodes of breast cancer patients supplied the node samples. Source material: axillary lymph node tissue. This receptor was taken from a female donor with breast cancer. Some clones in this sample may be carry-over from other donors' samples. This chain connects TRBV3-1 to TRBJ2-7; 11 bases fit TRBD2. The CDR3 sequence: CASSQIAGGPHEQYF. DNA of the CDR3: TGTGCCAGCAGCCAAATAGCGGGAGGGCCTCACGAGCAGTACTTC.